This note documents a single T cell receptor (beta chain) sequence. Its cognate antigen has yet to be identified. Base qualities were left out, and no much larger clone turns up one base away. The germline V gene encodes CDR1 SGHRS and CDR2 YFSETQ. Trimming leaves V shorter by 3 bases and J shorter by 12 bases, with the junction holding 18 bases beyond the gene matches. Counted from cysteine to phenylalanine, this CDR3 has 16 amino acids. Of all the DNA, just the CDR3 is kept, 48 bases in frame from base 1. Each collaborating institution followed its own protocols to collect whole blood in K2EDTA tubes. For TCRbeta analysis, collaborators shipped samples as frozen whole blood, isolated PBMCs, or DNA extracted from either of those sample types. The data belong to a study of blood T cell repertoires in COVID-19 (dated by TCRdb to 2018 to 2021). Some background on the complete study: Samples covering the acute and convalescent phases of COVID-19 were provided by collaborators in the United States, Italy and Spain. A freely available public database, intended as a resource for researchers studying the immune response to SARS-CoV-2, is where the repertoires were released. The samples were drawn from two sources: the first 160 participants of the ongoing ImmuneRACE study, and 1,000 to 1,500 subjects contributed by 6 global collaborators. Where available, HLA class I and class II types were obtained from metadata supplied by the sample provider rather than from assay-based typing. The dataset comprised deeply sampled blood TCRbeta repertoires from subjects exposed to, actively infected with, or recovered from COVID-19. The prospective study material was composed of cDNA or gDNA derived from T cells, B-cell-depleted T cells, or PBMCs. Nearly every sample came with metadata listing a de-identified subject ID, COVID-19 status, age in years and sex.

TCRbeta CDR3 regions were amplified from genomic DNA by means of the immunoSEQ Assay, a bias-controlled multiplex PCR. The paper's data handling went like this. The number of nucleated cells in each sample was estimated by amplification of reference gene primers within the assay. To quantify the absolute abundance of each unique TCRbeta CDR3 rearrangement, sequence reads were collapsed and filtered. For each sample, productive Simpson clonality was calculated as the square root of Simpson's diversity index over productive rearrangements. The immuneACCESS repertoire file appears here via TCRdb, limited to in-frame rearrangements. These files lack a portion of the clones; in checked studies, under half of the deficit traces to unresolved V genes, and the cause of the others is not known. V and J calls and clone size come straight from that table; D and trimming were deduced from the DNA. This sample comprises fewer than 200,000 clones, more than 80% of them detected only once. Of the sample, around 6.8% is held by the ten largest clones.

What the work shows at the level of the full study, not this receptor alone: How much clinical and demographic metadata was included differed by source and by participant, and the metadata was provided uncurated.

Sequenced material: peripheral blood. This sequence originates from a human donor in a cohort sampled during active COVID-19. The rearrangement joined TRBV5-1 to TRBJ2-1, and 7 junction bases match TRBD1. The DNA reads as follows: TGCGCCAGCAGCTCTTCAAGACAGGGTCAGGATGGAGTGCAGTTCTTC. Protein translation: CASSSSRQGQDGVQFF.